The sample holds one count of the clone carrying this T cell receptor beta chain. Its specificity is unknown. The table came from immunoSEQ multiplex PCR; TCRdb's copy has only in-frame clones and leaves some out. There are about 120,000 clones in the sample; approximately 95% occur only once, and 1.5% to 2% lies in the top ten. This record belongs to a study of cytomegalovirus exposure and HLA in healthy donors. As for the study in general: A subsequent analysis reported that the roughly 120 validation repertoires were produced on the same platform that had also been used for the 500 to 700 first-cohort repertoires.

Study-level results: The tendency of first-cohort TCR clusters to co-occur in the 90 to 150 validation repertoires was the finding of a later analysis.

This CDR3 is 12 amino acids long. Between the trimmed V and J ends, which lost 2 bases and 4 bases, there was a span of 3 bases. Germline values: CDR1 SEHNR, CDR2 FQNEAQ (reference sequence). This sequence was found in a man in his late teens or twenties in good health and CMV-seronegative. The sequencing input was PBMCs. The chain employs TRBV7-9 and TRBJ2-1; D is uncertain. Here the CDR3 DNA reads TGTGCCAGCAGCTTACGGTACAATGAGCAGTTCTTC. It translates to CASSLRYNEQFF.